Presented here are 28 T cell receptor beta chains from one specimen sequenced in a study of T cells in Graves' hyperthyroidism and ophthalmopathy (dated by TCRdb to about 2019). Library prep was done by multiplex PCR. For sequencing, an Illumina HiSeq 2000 was employed. Amplification of TCR beta CDR3 regions was carried out from RNA transcripts. A first-round RT-PCR of the TCR CDR3 used the HTBI primer set with the Qiagen OneStep RT-PCR kit. The raw public data were reprocessed by TCRdb itself: fastp quality trimming at Q25, MiXCR clonotype calling, in-frame beta chains only. Every entry covers one CDR3 protein and lists the most common genes and DNA from its rows. Recorded for this sample are some 510,000 distinct CDR3 sequences; roughly 46% of them occurred a single time. Of the sample, about 8.2% falls within the top ten clones. Sequencing was carried out using peripheral blood or thyroid tissue (not recorded which). These receptors originate from a woman aged 18-30 years with Graves' hyperthyroidism. Donor details come from another sample of the same person, matched by shared clones.

The table lists this clonotype with many counts. The rearrangement joins TRBV5-8 to TRBJ1-1; perhaps TRBD1 as D (5 bases). Trimming removed 0 bases at V and 3 bases at J, with 12 bases between. The CDR3 is made up of 15 amino acids. Germline V gene data show CDR1 as SGHTS and CDR2 as YDEGEE. The CDR3 region is CASSLVGRVDTEAFF. In DNA form, the CDR3 reads TGTGCCAGCAGCTTGGTGGGCAGGGTGGACACTGAAGCTTTCTTT.

This sequence joins TRBV7-2 and TRBJ2-7; D is unclear. Trimming left V 6 bases short and J 0 bases short, with 9 bases between. This CDR3 region has 13 residues. The germline V gene encodes CDR1 SGHTA and CDR2 FQGNSA. The CDR3 bases are TGTGCCAGCAGAAAAGGGTACTCCTACGAGCAGTACTTC. Protein sequence: CASRKGYSYEQYF.

The rearrangement uses TRBV6-1 and TRBJ1-1, with TRBD1 identical over 10 bases. CDR1 and CDR2 (germline): MNHNS, SASEGT. This CDR3 comprises 15 residues. V dropped 5 bases and J dropped 3; count of bases not matched to a gene: 6. DNA of the CDR3: TGTGCCAGCAGTAGACAGGGGGCGGATTACACTGAAGCTTTCTTT. Encoded protein: CASSRQGADYTEAFF.

The chain is built from TRBV9 and TRBJ2-6; D is undetermined. This CDR3 is built from 14 residues. Trimming took off 3 bases at V and 4 bases at J, with 8 bases between the two ends. Germline CDR1 reads SGDLS; CDR2 reads YYNGEE. The CDR3 DNA sequence: TGTGCCAGCAGCGGGCCCTCAGGGGCCAACGTCCTGACTTTC. Amino acids: CASSGPSGANVLTF.

The rearrangement uses TRBV7-9 and TRBJ2-7; D possibly corresponds to TRBD2 (5 bases). With 5 bases removed from V and 6 bases from J, the gap between germline ends came to 17 bases. CDR1 SEHNR and CDR2 FQNEAQ come from the germline V gene (reference sequence). The CDR3 is made up of 14 amino acids. CDR3 nucleotides: TGTGCCAGCAGCCCGCCCCTCGGGGAGTTCGAGCAGTACTTC. Its translation: CASSPPLGEFEQYF.

The chain combines TRBV5-1 with TRBJ2-5, with 7 bases lining up with TRBD1. The junction had 15 bases not matched to a gene; V was cut back by 4 bases and J by 9 bases. The CDR3 is 15 residues long. Looked up from germline, CDR1 is SGHRS and CDR2 is YFSETQ. CDR3 nucleotides: TGCGCCAGCAGCCCGCATGGACAGGCCCCCGAGGCCCAGTACTTC. Translating it yields CASSPHGQAPEAQYF. Based on the CDR3 plus reference TRBV5-1 and TRBJ2-5, the full variable domain is KAGVTQTPRYLIKTRGQQVTLSCSPISGHRSVSWYQQTPGQGLQFLFEYFSETQRNKGNFPGRFSGRQFSNSRSEMNVSTLELGDSALYLCASSPHGQAPEAQYFGPGTRLLVL.

This clonotype was picked up many times. The genes are TRBV2 and TRBJ1-2; possibly TRBD1 for D (6 bases). V dropped 5 bases and J dropped 4 bases, with 11 bases sitting between them. CDR3 length: 13 residues. Germline lookup yields CDR1 SNHLY and CDR2 FYNNEI. The CDR3 DNA is TGTGCCAGCAGTAGGGGGGCCGGCTATGGCTACACCTTC. Translation gives CASSRGAGYGYTF.

The chain employs TRBV19 and TRBJ2-7; D is possibly TRBD1 (5 bases). Germline lookup yields CDR1 LNHDA and CDR2 SQIVND (reference sequence). CDR3 length: 13 amino acids. Trimming shortened V by 5 bases and J by 7 bases, and 15 bases separated the two germline ends. CDR3 DNA: TGTGCCAGTAGTCCCCAGGGTGCTTGGGAGCAGTACTTC. Amino acids: CASSPQGAWEQYF.

This clonotype was seen only a few times. The chain has TRBV29-1 and TRBJ1-1, with 8 positions matching TRBD1. From germline, CDR1 is SQVTM and CDR2 ANQGSEA. This CDR3 spans 13 amino acids. V lost 4 bases and J lost 1; bases outside the gene matches: 2. CDR3 sequence reads: CSVVGTGNTEAFF. CDR3 bases: TGCAGCGTTGTGGGGACAGGGAACACTGAAGCTTTCTTT.

This clonotype was counted many times. One junction end does not reproduce the germline sequence, and a read error may be involved. V and J are TRBV7-9 and TRBJ2-7; D is possibly TRBD2 (6 bases). The CDR3 consists of 13 residues. Germline CDR1 SEHNR, CDR2 FQNEAQ (reference sequence). In nucleotides, the CDR3 is TGCGCCAGCAGCCCGGGAGACTCCTACGAGCAGTACTTC. It codes for CASSPGDSYEQYF.

V and J are TRBV7-2 and TRBJ2-7; possibly TRBD1 for D (5 bases). Germline V gene lookup returns CDR1 SGHTA and CDR2 FQGNSA. CDR3 length: 15 amino acids. The germline V and J ends were trimmed by 5 bases and 5 bases, with 19 bases remaining between them. CDR3 sequence reads: CASSPGRPLPDEQYF. CDR3 DNA sequence: TGTGCCAGCAGCCCAGGGCGGCCCCTCCCGGACGAGCAGTACTTC.

This clonotype was seen once. Given a much more abundant clone one base away, this may be a read error. The V call is TRBV12-3 or TRBV12-4, the J call TRBJ1-5, with D hard to call. V dropped 7 bases and J dropped 5 bases, with 15 bases sitting between them. The CDR3 loop spans 14 amino acids. The CDR3 is CASNFRAGDQPQHF. DNA for the CDR3: TGTGCCAGCAATTTTAGGGCAGGCGATCAGCCCCAGCATTTT.

This clonotype was recorded many times. The rearrangement uses TRBV29-1 and TRBJ2-5; TRBD1 agrees at 10 bases. The CDR3 contains 17 residues. CDR1 is SQVTM, CDR2 ANQGSEA, per germline. The junction had 12 bases not matched to a gene; V was cut back by 0 bases and J by 5 bases. The CDR3 sequence is CSVEDRRDRGRWETQYF. In nucleotides, the CDR3 is TGCAGCGTTGAAGATAGGCGGGACAGGGGAAGGTGGGAGACCCAGTACTTC.

Of note for this clonotype: One junction end disagrees with the germline gene, perhaps due to a read error. V gene TRBV7-2 combines with J gene TRBJ1-1; 8 bases fit TRBD1. Germline CDR1 SGHTA, CDR2 FQGNSA. The CDR3 runs to 12 residues. The chain's CDR3 is CASSLVGQVLNF. For the CDR3, the DNA is TGTGCCAGCAGTTTAGTGGGACAGGTCTTGAACTTT.

V and J are TRBV7-2 and TRBJ1-3, with D possibly TRBD1 on 6 matching bases. Germline loops: CDR1 SGHTA, CDR2 FQGNSA. CDR3 length: 15 residues. Trimming cost V 5 bases and J 8 bases, with 19 bases left between them. CDR3 bases: TGTGCCAGCAGCACGGACAGCGCCTATGGCTACACCATATATTTT. Translating gives CASSTDSAYGYTIYF. The full variable domain, rest sourced from reference TRBV7-2 and TRBJ1-3, is GAGVSQSPSNKVTEKGKDVELRCDPISGHTALYWYRQSLGQGLEFLIYFQGNSAPDKSGLPSDRFSAERTGGSVSTLTIQRTQQEDSAVYLCASSTDSAYGYTIYFGEGSWLTVV.

This clonotype was counted ten times or more. The CDR3 loop reads CASSPGQGGSPLHF. DNA for the CDR3: TGTGCCAGCAGTCCGGGACAGGGCGGTTCACCCCTCCACTTT. The V and J genes are TRBV2 and TRBJ1-6; TRBD1 aligns across 9 bases. Per the germline V gene, CDR1 is SNHLY and CDR2 is FYNNEI. Trimming cost V 5 bases and J 9 bases; bases outside gene matches: 5. The length of the CDR3 is 14 residues.

V usage is TRBV11-2 and J usage is TRBJ2-7; perhaps TRBD1 as D (6 bases). Germline CDR1 is SGHAT and CDR2 is FQNNGV. This CDR3 region has 17 residues. V lost 6 bases to trimming and J lost 7 bases, with 28 bases between them. CDR3 nucleotide sequence: TGTGCCAGCAGTTCCCGTGGGCGAGGACAGATGGTACGGGAGCAGTACTTC. It yields the protein CASSSRGRGQMVREQYF.

This clonotype has at least ten counts. The V and J genes are TRBV29-1 and TRBJ2-7; D may be TRBD2 (6 bases). The length of the CDR3 is 13 residues. The germline V and J ends were trimmed by 1 base and 2 bases, with 9 bases remaining between them. The germline V gene has CDR1 SQVTM and CDR2 ANQGSEA. The CDR3 nucleotides read TGCAGCGTTGAAGGCGGGGCAACCTACGAGCAGTACTTC. It codes for CSVEGGATYEQYF.

This clonotype was counted at least ten times. The rearrangement links TRBV7-9 to TRBJ1-1, with TRBD1 as a possible D gene (6 bases). This CDR3 has 15 residues. With 3 bases removed from V and 1 base from J, the gap between germline ends came to 12 bases. CDR1 and CDR2 (germline): SEHNR, FQNEAQ (reference sequence). The CDR3 is CASSFRQVRNTEAFF. The CDR3 DNA reads as TGTGCCAGCAGCTTCCGACAGGTCCGGAACACTGAAGCTTTCTTT.

At least ten counts were recorded for this clonotype. The rearrangement uses TRBV24-1 and TRBJ2-5; 15 bases align to TRBD2. CDR1 KGHDR and CDR2 SFDVKD come from the germline V gene. This CDR3 contains 16 residues. The junction had 5 bases not matched to a gene; V was cut back by 3 bases and J by 7 bases. CDR3 coding DNA: TGTGCCACCAGTGATAGGGGACTAGCGGGAGGTGGGACCCAGTACTTC. Protein product: CATSDRGLAGGGTQYF.

This chain joins TRBV29-1 and TRBJ1-4; D is unresolved. The CDR3 runs 12 residues. V lost 5 bases and J 7 bases, leaving 11 bases between the germline ends. Germline CDR1 SQVTM, CDR2 ANQGSEA. CDR3 nucleotide sequence: TGCAGCGTTTGGAGTGGGGTTGAAAAACTGTTTTTT. Translating it yields CSVWSGVEKLFF.

This clonotype was observed many times. The genes are TRBV6-6 and TRBJ2-5, with 9 bases matching TRBD2. The germline CDR1 and CDR2 sequences are MNHNY and SVGAGI (reference sequence). J gave up 5 bases and V 6 bases, and 1 base lay outside the gene matches. CDR3 size: 12 residues. Written as DNA, the CDR3 is TGTGCCAGCAGAAGCGGGAGGGAGACCCAGTACTTC. It encodes CASRSGRETQYF.

V is TRBV7-9 and J is TRBJ1-1; D remains ambiguous. The germline V and J ends were trimmed by 8 bases and 8 bases, with 18 bases remaining between them. Germline V gene lookup returns CDR1 SEHNR and CDR2 FQNEAQ (reference sequence). The CDR3 is 13 residues long. The CDR3: CASSPPGAGEAFF. CDR3 DNA sequence: TGTGCCAGCTCACCACCGGGAGCTGGGGAAGCTTTCTTT. The variable domain in full, with the rest retrieved from reference TRBV7-9 and TRBJ1-1, is DTGVSQNPRHKITKRGQNVTFRCDPISEHNRLYWYRQTLGQGPEFLTYFQNEAQLEKSRLLSDRFSAERPKGSFSTLEIQRTEQGDSAMYLCASSPPGAGEAFFGQGTRLTVV.

On this clonotype itself: A much larger clonotype is one base distant, so this may be a read error. In DNA, the CDR3 is TGTGCCAGCAGCCCCGAGTCCTTC. Its protein product is CASSPESF. The chain links TRBV7-9 to TRBJ1-2; D ambiguous. Germline CDR1 SEHNR, CDR2 FQNEAQ (reference sequence). The CDR3 is 8 residues long.

On this clonotype: This could be a read error, since a much larger clone is one nucleotide away. The chain couples TRBV11-2 to TRBJ1-5; no firm D call. This CDR3 region has 13 residues. The germline V gene encodes CDR1 SGHAT and CDR2 FQNNGV. CDR3 nucleotides: TGTACCAGCAGCCCGTACGGGAATCAGCCCCAGCATTTT. It translates to CTSSPYGNQPQHF.

This clonotype was found a few times. The chain joins TRBV6-4 to TRBJ1-4; D is uncertain. V lost 5 bases and J 3 bases, leaving 13 bases between the germline ends. CDR3 size: 15 residues. Germline-derived CDR1 and CDR2 are MRHNA and SNTAGT. The CDR3 nucleotides read TGTGCCAGCAGTCCCTCGGGGTTGGCTAATGAAAAACTGTTTTTT. Protein: CASSPSGLANEKLFF.

V usage is TRBV9 and J usage is TRBJ2-7; 8 bases are shared with TRBD1. CDR3 size: 14 residues. Germline CDR1 reads SGDLS; CDR2 reads YYNGEE. V shed 4 bases, J shed 3 bases, and the junction held 6 bases outside the gene matches. CDR3 sequence: CASSRTQGDYEQYF. CDR3 DNA sequence: TGTGCCAGCAGCCGAACACAGGGGGACTACGAGCAGTACTTC. The variable domain in full, with the rest retrieved from reference TRBV9 and TRBJ2-7, is DSGVTQTPKHLITATGQRVTLRCSPRSGDLSVYWYQQSLDQGLQFLIQYYNGEERAKGNILERFSAQQFPDLHSELNLSSLELGDSALYFCASSRTQGDYEQYFGPGTRLTVT.

Only a few counts were recorded for this clonotype. The chain couples TRBV20-1 to TRBJ2-5; D remains unclear. The V end lost 1 base, the J end lost 4 bases, and 7 bases lay between the germline ends. From germline, CDR1 is DFQATT and CDR2 SNEGSKA (reference sequence). This CDR3 has 12 amino acids. The CDR3 protein is CSARGDRETQYF. The CDR3 DNA reads TGCAGTGCTAGAGGTGACCGAGAGACCCAGTACTTC.